These 5 T cell receptor beta chains were all obtained from the same sample, sequenced in a study of T cell changes during pregnancy in multiple sclerosis. The repertoire was sequenced with immunoSEQ multiplex PCR; TCRdb's copy has only in-frame clones and lacks some. Seen here are fewer than 70,000 clones, approximately 90% observed once, and the top ten hold 1.4%. Sample: peripheral blood, taken in the third trimester of pregnancy. The receptors originated from a female donor with multiple sclerosis, enrolled in a pregnancy study.

This chain uses TRBV11-2 with TRBJ1-2; 8 nucleotides match TRBD1. This CDR3 is built from 16 residues. Germline values: CDR1 SGHAT, CDR2 FQNNGV. Unmatched junction bases numbered 9, after V lost 2 bases and J lost 4 bases. This CDR3 reads CASSLRSRGHGYGYTF. The CDR3 DNA follows: TGTGCCAGCAGCTTAAGGTCCAGGGGGCACGGCTATGGCTACACCTTC.

This rearrangement joins TRBV7-2 to TRBJ2-5; TRBD2 matches 10 bases. CDR3 length: 17 residues. The V and J ends lost 1 base and 1 base, in that order; junction bases with no gene match: 6. Germline V gene lookup returns CDR1 SGHTA and CDR2 FQGNSA. CDR3 coding DNA: TGTGCCAGCAGCTTAGTGGTTAGCGGGGGGTCCCAAGAGACCCAGTACTTC. It yields the protein CASSLVVSGGSQETQYF.

The chain employs TRBV19 and TRBJ2-7; D call uncertain. Germline lookup yields CDR1 LNHDA and CDR2 SQIVND (reference sequence). The CDR3 covers 12 residues. V dropped 5 bases and J dropped 5 bases, with 10 bases sitting between them. In nucleotides, the CDR3 is TGTGCCAGTAGTCAATATGGAGACGAGCAGTACTTC. It yields the protein CASSQYGDEQYF.

The chain carries TRBV29-1 and TRBJ2-7; possible D gene TRBD2, 6 bases. There are 12 residues in the CDR3. The V end lost 7 bases, the J end lost 4 bases, and 14 bases lay between the germline ends. From germline, CDR1 is SQVTM and CDR2 ANQGSEA. The CDR3, as DNA: TGCAGCGCCCGGGACTCTCGATACGAGCAGTACTTC. Amino acid sequence: CSARDSRYEQYF.

This clone was seen once. The rearrangement joins TRBV9 to TRBJ1-4; TRBD1 is a possible D gene (6 bases). This CDR3 is built from 14 residues. The germline CDR1 and CDR2 sequences are SGDLS and YYNGEE. V was cut by 4 bases and J by 5 bases, with 12 bases left in between. The CDR3 loop reads CASSNGQLNEKLFF. In nucleotides, the CDR3 is TGTGCCAGCAGCAACGGACAGTTAAATGAAAAACTGTTTTTT. The complete variable domain, with remaining parts taken from reference TRBV9 and TRBJ1-4, reads DSGVTQTPKHLITATGQRVTLRCSPRSGDLSVYWYQQSLDQGLQFLIQYYNGEERAKGNILERFSAQQFPDLHSELNLSSLELGDSALYFCASSNGQLNEKLFFGSGTQLSVL.